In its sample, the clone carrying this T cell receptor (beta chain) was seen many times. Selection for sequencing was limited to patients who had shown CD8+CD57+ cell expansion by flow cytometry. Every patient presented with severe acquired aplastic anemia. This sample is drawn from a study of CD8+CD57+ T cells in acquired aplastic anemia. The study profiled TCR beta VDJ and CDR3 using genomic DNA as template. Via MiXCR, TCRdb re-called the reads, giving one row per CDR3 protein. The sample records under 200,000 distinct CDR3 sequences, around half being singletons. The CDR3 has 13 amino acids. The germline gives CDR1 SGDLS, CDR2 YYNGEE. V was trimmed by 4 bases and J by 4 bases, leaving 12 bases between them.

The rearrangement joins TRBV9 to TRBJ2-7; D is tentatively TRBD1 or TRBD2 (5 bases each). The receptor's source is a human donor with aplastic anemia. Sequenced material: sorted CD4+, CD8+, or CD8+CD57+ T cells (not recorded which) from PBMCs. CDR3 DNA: TGTGCCAGCAGCACTAGGGACCTGTACGAGCAGTACTTC. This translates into CASSTRDLYEQYF. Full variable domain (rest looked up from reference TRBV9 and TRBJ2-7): DSGVTQTPKHLITATGQRVTLRCSPRSGDLSVYWYQQSLDQGLQFLIQYYNGEERAKGNILERFSAQQFPDLHSELNLSSLELGDSALYFCASSTRDLYEQYFGPGTRLTVT.